The 5 T cell receptor beta chains listed next were all sequenced from one sample in a study of blood T cell repertoires in COVID-19. Using immunoSEQ multiplex PCR, the repertoire was profiled, and TCRdb retains in-frame clones only, with some absent. The sample holds 330,000 or so clones, about 90% seen once. The sequenced material came from PBMCs or T cells enriched from blood (not recorded which). These receptors came from a woman aged 25 to 39 who had recovered from COVID-19.

This sequence joins TRBV4-1 and TRBJ2-3; 11 bases match TRBD2. The CDR3 loop spans 14 amino acids. CDR1 and CDR2 (germline): MGHRA, YSYEKL. V dropped 7 bases and J dropped 3; count of bases not matched to a gene: 3. Here the CDR3 DNA reads TGCGCCAGCAACAGACTAGCGGGGACAGATACGCAGTATTTT. It is translated as CASNRLAGTDTQYF.

The chain recombines TRBV4-1 with TRBJ1-1, with D unresolved. Germline V gene lookup returns CDR1 MGHRA and CDR2 YSYEKL. V dropped 6 bases and J dropped 6 bases, with 11 bases sitting between them. This CDR3 contains 12 residues. The CDR3 nucleotides read TGCGCCAGCAGTGATAAGGGAGCTGAAGCTTTCTTT. The encoded protein is CASSDKGAEAFF.

V is TRBV7-2 and J is TRBJ2-1, with 7 bases fitting TRBD1. From germline, CDR1 is SGHTA and CDR2 FQGNSA. V lost 0 bases to trimming and J lost 4 bases; unmatched junction nucleotides: 0. The CDR3 has 14 amino acids. CDR3 nucleotides: TGTGCCAGCAGCTTAGCGGGACAGTACAATGAGCAGTTCTTC. Translating it yields CASSLAGQYNEQFF.

The chain has TRBV3-1 (or the pseudogene TRBV3-2) and TRBJ2-1, with D possibly TRBD2 on 6 matching bases. The V and J ends lost 0 bases and 0 bases respectively, with 18 bases between them. This CDR3 spans 19 amino acids. CDR1 and CDR2 (germline): LGHDT, YNNKEL (reference sequence). Here the CDR3 reads CASSQDRPRGTSSYNEQFF. CDR3 in DNA: TGTGCCAGCAGCCAAGATCGGCCTCGGGGGACGAGCTCCTACAATGAGCAGTTCTTC.

The chain recombines TRBV28 with TRBJ1-2; the match to TRBD1 covers 9 bases. This CDR3 spans 17 amino acids. Looked up from germline, CDR1 is MDHEN and CDR2 is SYDVKM. The V segment lost 5 bases and the J segment 4 bases; nucleotides outside the gene matches: 14. CDR3 sequence: CASSPGQGGARVYGYTF. In DNA form, the CDR3 reads TGTGCCAGCAGTCCGGGACAGGGAGGAGCGAGGGTCTATGGCTACACCTTC.